Below are 8 T cell receptor beta chains sequenced from a single sample in a study of shared clonotypes between healthy human individuals. The table came from immunoSEQ multiplex PCR; TCRdb's copy has only in-frame clones and leaves some out. The sample has about 600,000 clones, roughly 97% seen once. Sequencing used naive CD4+ T cells sorted from blood. As for subset: CD45RA+ positively selected. Receptor source: a woman aged 25-40 years in good health.

Written as DNA, the CDR3 is TGTGCCAGTAGCCAACAGGGTAGGGAGACCCAGTACTTC. It specifies CASSQQGRETQYF. The chain uses TRBV19 and TRBJ2-5, with D perhaps matching TRBD1 (6 bases). The germline V and J ends were trimmed by 6 bases and 5 bases, with 13 bases remaining between them. The CDR3 has 13 residues. The germline CDR1 and CDR2 sequences are LNHDA and SQIVND (reference sequence).

This chain uses TRBV27 with TRBJ2-1; D is ambiguous. CDR1 MNHEY and CDR2 SMNVEV come from the germline V gene (reference sequence). This CDR3 contains 15 residues. V was trimmed by 0 bases and J by 2 bases, leaving 8 bases between them. This chain's CDR3 is CASSLSFVTYNEQFF. CDR3 DNA: TGTGCCAGCAGTTTATCGTTTGTCACCTACAATGAGCAGTTCTTC.

V and J are TRBV4-2 and TRBJ2-3, with 10 bases matching TRBD2. V gave up 3 bases and J gave up 0 bases; unmatched junction bases: 12. Germline CDR1 is LGHNA and CDR2 is YNFKEQ. The CDR3 has 19 amino acids. The CDR3 sequence: CASSHIMGTSGTSTDTQYF. CDR3 DNA sequence: TGTGCCAGCAGCCACATAATGGGTACTAGCGGGACTAGCACAGATACGCAGTATTTT.

This chain links TRBV4-2 with TRBJ2-1; 9 bases align to TRBD2. In germline, CDR1 is LGHNA, CDR2 YNFKEQ. The V segment lost 0 bases and the J segment 0 bases; nucleotides outside the gene matches: 12. There are 20 residues in the CDR3. The CDR3 coding sequence is TGTGCCAGCAGCCAAGATTTGCGGCTAGCGGGAACCCACTCCTACAATGAGCAGTTCTTC. This sequence encodes CASSQDLRLAGTHSYNEQFF.

The chain carries TRBV27 and TRBJ2-5, with unresolved D. With the DNA end fitting TRBJ2-7 better, the J assignment may be wrong. Germline CDR1 is MNHEY and CDR2 is SMNVEV (reference sequence). This CDR3 contains 17 residues. CDR3 protein: CASSPSKDYLSSYEQYF. For the CDR3, the DNA is TGTGCCAGCAGTCCCTCTAAGGATTACTTGAGCTCCTACGAGCAGTACTTC.

As concerns this clone: The sample holds other DNA sequences that translate to the same CDR3. The J gene is TRBJ2-1, the V gene TRBV20-1; no definite D call. V was shortened by 1 base and J by 3 bases, with 1 base between the two germline ends. The germline V gene encodes CDR1 DFQATT and CDR2 SNEGSKA (reference sequence). The length of the CDR3 is 11 residues. The CDR3 spells CSARGYNEQFF. The CDR3 coding sequence is TGCAGTGCTAGAGGCTACAATGAGCAGTTCTTC.

This chain connects TRBV5-4 to TRBJ2-1, with D perhaps TRBD2 (6 bases). V was clipped by 2 bases and J by 2 bases, with 11 bases between them. This CDR3 has 15 amino acids. The germline V gene has CDR1 SGHNT and CDR2 YYREEE (reference sequence). The CDR3 DNA reads as TGTGCCAGCAGCTTCGGGGGAGGCACCTACAATGAGCAGTTCTTC. The encoded protein is CASSFGGGTYNEQFF.

This rearrangement joins TRBV5-1 to TRBJ2-2; 11 nucleotides line up with TRBD1. V lost 2 bases and J lost 5; bases outside the gene matches: 8. CDR1 is SGHRS, CDR2 YFSETQ, per germline. CDR3 length: 17 amino acids. The CDR3 loop reads CASSFTGQGARTGELFF. The CDR3 DNA follows: TGCGCCAGCAGCTTCACTGGACAGGGGGCGAGGACCGGGGAGCTGTTTTTT.